This T cell receptor beta chain is drawn from a study of Graves' ophthalmopathy and Graves' hyperthyroidism. For the study at large: Pretreatment peripheral blood was obtained at initial diagnosis. General study findings and limits: Most thyroid clonotypes with frequency above 0.001 were detected in blood too. Ophthalmopathy could be told apart from stable hyperthyroidism by a 13-signature model (roughly 90% sensitivity, roughly 81% specificity).

As to this clonotype: Antigen unknown.

Germline V CDR1 and CDR2: SGHTA, FQGNSA. V was trimmed by 11 bases and J by 5 bases, leaving 16 bases between them. This CDR3 comprises 14 residues. RNA transcripts yielded amplified TCR beta CDR3 regions. The workflow started with a first-round RT-PCR run with HTBI primers and then moved on to a second-round multiplex PCR. TCRdb ran MiXCR on the multiplex PCR reads and lists one entry per CDR3 protein. The sample includes 170,000 or so distinct CDR3 sequences, 35% to 45% of them seen just once. PBMCs came from roughly 10 ml of fresh peripheral blood. The V call is TRBV7-2, the J call TRBJ1-6; D possibly corresponds to TRBD1 (6 bases). Source material: peripheral blood. This TCR was sampled from a young man with Graves' ophthalmopathy. This CDR3 is CAWTVTGNNSPLHF. The CDR3 region has the DNA TGTGCCTGGACTGTGACAGGAAATAATTCACCCCTCCACTTT. The complete variable domain, with remaining parts taken from reference TRBV7-2 and TRBJ1-6, reads GAGVSQSPSNKVTEKGKDVELRCDPISGHTALYWYRQSLGQGLEFLIYFQGNSAPDKSGLPSDRFSAERTGGSVSTLTIQRTQQEDSAVYLCAWTVTGNNSPLHFGNGTRLTVT.